A single sample is the source of the 10 T cell receptor beta chains below, sequenced in a study of T cell responses to AZD1222 COVID-19 vaccine. Generated by immunoSEQ multiplex PCR, the TCRdb table keeps only in-frame clones and is missing some. Among around 99,000 clones listed, approximately 89% were seen once. The starting material was peripheral blood, obtained 28 days after the second AZD1222 dose. The source of these receptors is an adult who received the AZD1222 COVID-19 vaccine.

The chain combines TRBV6-6 with TRBJ2-7; D is perhaps TRBD1 (6 bases). Trimming took off 5 bases at V and 2 bases at J, with 22 bases between the two ends. The germline gives CDR1 MNHNY, CDR2 SVGAGI (reference sequence). The CDR3 consists of 17 residues. The CDR3 spells CASSRTEGFGDTYEQYF. The CDR3 nucleotides read TGTGCCAGCAGTCGGACAGAGGGGTTTGGAGATACCTACGAGCAGTACTTC.

CDR3 DNA: TGTGCCAGCAGTTATGGGGGGGGGACAGATACGCAGTATTTT. It encodes CASSYGGGTDTQYF. The chain employs TRBV5-4 and TRBJ2-3; 7 bases map to TRBD2. The CDR3 length is 14 residues. After removal of 5 bases from V and 3 bases from J, the junction contained 6 bases not matched to a gene. In germline, CDR1 is SGHNT, CDR2 YYREEE (reference sequence).

This rearrangement joins TRBV7-3 to TRBJ1-6; D is uncertain. CDR1 and CDR2 from the germline V gene are SGHTA and FQGTGA. The CDR3 loop spans 16 amino acids. The germline V and J ends were trimmed by 0 bases and 5 bases, with 11 bases remaining between them. The DNA for the CDR3 is TGTGCCAGCAGCTTAACGGCGGGCAGCGATAATTCACCCCTCCACTTT. This codes for CASSLTAGSDNSPLHF.

This chain uses TRBV10-1 with TRBJ2-7, with D possibly being TRBD2 (6 bases). CDR3 length equals 14 residues. Trimming pared 6 bases from V and 5 bases from J, leaving 17 bases between. Germline-derived CDR1 and CDR2 are WNHNN and SYGVQD (reference sequence). CDR3 in amino acids: CASSPTGEVHEQYF. CDR3 in DNA: TGCGCCAGCAGCCCTACGGGAGAGGTCCACGAGCAGTACTTC.

This clone came up once. This chain joins TRBV28 and TRBJ2-5; D tentatively reads TRBD1 or TRBD2 (6 bases each). The V gene lost 5 bases and the J gene lost 5 bases, with 15 bases spanning the gap. CDR3 length: 14 residues. Germline V lookup: CDR1 MDHEN, CDR2 SYDVKM. CDR3 in amino acids: CASSPHGGLETQYF. For the CDR3, the DNA is TGTGCCAGCAGTCCCCATGGGGGGCTTGAGACCCAGTACTTC. The full variable domain, rest sourced from reference TRBV28 and TRBJ2-5, is DVKVTQSSRYLVKRTGEKVFLECVQDMDHENMFWYRQDPGLGLRLIYFSYDVKMKEKGDIPEGYSVSREKKERFSLILESASTNQTSMYLCASSPHGGLETQYFGPGTRLLVL.

A single count supports this clone. Different DNA sequences within this sample yield the same CDR3. The genes are TRBV9 and TRBJ2-1; 7 bases are a match to TRBD2. Per germline, CDR1 SGDLS and CDR2 YYNGEE. There are 16 residues in the CDR3. V gave up 0 bases and J gave up 0 bases; unmatched junction bases: 3. DNA for the CDR3: TGTGCCAGCAGCGTAGATGGCGGGAGCTCCTACAATGAGCAGTTCTTC. As protein: CASSVDGGSSYNEQFF.

This clone occurred once. The same CDR3 can be traced to other DNA sequences in this sample. The J gene is TRBJ2-5, the V gene TRBV29-1; the match to TRBD1 covers 7 bases. Looked up from germline, CDR1 is SQVTM and CDR2 is ANQGSEA. J lost 1 base, V lost 6 bases, and 2 bases had no gene match. CDR3 size: 12 residues. CDR3 sequence reads: CSVDRAQETQYF. The CDR3 coding sequence is TGCAGCGTCGACAGGGCCCAAGAGACCCAGTACTTC.

The table lists this clone with a count of one. The chain is built from TRBV7-9 and TRBJ2-1; TRBD1 matches at 9 bases. The CDR3 has 16 amino acids. Unmatched junction bases numbered 6, after V lost 6 bases and J lost 0 bases. Germline CDR1 is SEHNR and CDR2 is FQNEAQ (reference sequence). In DNA form, the CDR3 reads TGTGCCAGCAGGCCGGGACAGGGTAGCTCCTACAATGAGCAGTTCTTC. This gives the protein CASRPGQGSSYNEQFF. Full variable domain (rest looked up from reference TRBV7-9 and TRBJ2-1): DTGVSQNPRHKITKRGQNVTFRCDPISEHNRLYWYRQTLGQGPEFLTYFQNEAQLEKSRLLSDRFSAERPKGSFSTLEIQRTEQGDSAMYLCASRPGQGSSYNEQFFGPGTRLTVL.

This chain uses TRBV28 with TRBJ1-1; 8 nucleotides line up with TRBD1. Trimming at V came to 4 bases and at J to 2 bases, leaving 6 bases not matched to a gene. Germline V gives CDR1 MDHEN, CDR2 SYDVKM. The CDR3 runs to 15 residues. The CDR3 DNA reads as TGTGCCAGCAGTTCTCCCGGGACAGGAAACACTGAAGCTTTCTTT. Its translation is CASSSPGTGNTEAFF.

The chain couples TRBV27 to TRBJ2-1; 7 nucleotides match TRBD2. Germline CDR1 is MNHEY and CDR2 is SMNVEV (reference sequence). V lost 8 bases, J lost 5 bases, and 6 bases stayed unmatched. The CDR3 consists of 13 residues. CDR3 sequence (DNA): TGTGCCAGCTCTAAAGCGGGAAACAATGAGCAGTTCTTC. Translating it yields CASSKAGNNEQFF.